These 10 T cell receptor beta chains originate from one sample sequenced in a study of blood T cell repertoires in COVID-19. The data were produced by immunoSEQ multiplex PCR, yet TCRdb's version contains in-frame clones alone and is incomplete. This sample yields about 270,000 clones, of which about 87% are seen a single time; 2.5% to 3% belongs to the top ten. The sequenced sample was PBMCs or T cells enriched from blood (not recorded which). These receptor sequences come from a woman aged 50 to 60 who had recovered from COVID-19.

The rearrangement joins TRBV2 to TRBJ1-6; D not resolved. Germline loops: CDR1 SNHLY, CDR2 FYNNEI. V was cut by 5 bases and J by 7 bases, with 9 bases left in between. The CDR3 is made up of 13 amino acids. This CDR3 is CASSPTLNSPLHF. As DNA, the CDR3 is TGTGCCAGCAGTCCTACGCTGAATTCACCCCTCCACTTT.

CDR3 nucleotide sequence: TGTGCCAGCAGCTTGGTCAGGGGGCCTCACAATGAGCAGTTCTTC. Amino acids: CASSLVRGPHNEQFF. This chain uses TRBV5-8 with TRBJ2-1; 8 nucleotides line up with TRBD1. Germline CDR1 is SGHTS and CDR2 is YDEGEE. CDR3 size: 15 residues. The junction had 4 bases not matched to a gene; V was cut back by 0 bases and J by 5 bases.

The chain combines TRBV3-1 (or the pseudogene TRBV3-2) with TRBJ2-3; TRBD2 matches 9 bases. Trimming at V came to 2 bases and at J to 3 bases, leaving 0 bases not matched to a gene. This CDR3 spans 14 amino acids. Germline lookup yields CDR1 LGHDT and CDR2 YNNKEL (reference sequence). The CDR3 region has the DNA TGTGCCAGCAGCCAAACTAGCGGGACAGATACGCAGTATTTT. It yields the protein CASSQTSGTDTQYF.

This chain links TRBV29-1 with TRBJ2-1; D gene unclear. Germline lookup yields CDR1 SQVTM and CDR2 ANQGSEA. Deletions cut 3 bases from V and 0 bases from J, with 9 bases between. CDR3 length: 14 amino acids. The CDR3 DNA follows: TGCAGCGTTGATAATCCTAACTCCTACAATGAGCAGTTCTTC. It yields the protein CSVDNPNSYNEQFF.

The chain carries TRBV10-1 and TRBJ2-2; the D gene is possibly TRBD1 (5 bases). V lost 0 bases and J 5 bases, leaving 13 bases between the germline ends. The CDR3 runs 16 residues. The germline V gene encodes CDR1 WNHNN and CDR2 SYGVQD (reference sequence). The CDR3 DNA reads TGCGCCAGCAGTGAGTCTGTGACCAGGGTAACCGGGGAGCTGTTTTTT. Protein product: CASSESVTRVTGELFF.

The CDR3 DNA reads as TGCAGTTGCGGAGCCCAAGAGACCCAGTACTTC. It is translated as CSCGAQETQYF. J is TRBJ2-5 and V is TRBV20-1, with no clear D. Trimming removed 8 bases from V and 1 base from J, with 8 bases in between. The CDR3 extends over 11 amino acids. The germline V gene encodes CDR1 DFQATT and CDR2 SNEGSKA (reference sequence).

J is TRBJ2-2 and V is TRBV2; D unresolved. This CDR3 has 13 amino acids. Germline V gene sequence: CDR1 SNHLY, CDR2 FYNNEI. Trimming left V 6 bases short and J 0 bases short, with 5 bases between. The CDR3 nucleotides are TGTGCCAGCAGAGCGACGAACACCGGGGAGCTGTTTTTT. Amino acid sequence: CASRATNTGELFF.

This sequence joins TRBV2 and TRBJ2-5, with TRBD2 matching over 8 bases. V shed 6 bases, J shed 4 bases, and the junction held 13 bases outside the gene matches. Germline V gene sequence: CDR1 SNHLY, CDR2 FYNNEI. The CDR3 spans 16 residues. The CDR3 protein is CASSRTSGEGGETQYF. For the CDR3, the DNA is TGTGCCAGCAGCCGTACTAGCGGTGAGGGGGGAGAGACCCAGTACTTC.

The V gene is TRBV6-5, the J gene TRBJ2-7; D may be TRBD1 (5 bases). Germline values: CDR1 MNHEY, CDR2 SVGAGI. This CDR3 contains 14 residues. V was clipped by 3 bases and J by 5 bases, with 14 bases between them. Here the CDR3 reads CASSYGAATHEQYF. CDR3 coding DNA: TGTGCCAGCAGTTATGGGGCAGCTACCCACGAGCAGTACTTC.

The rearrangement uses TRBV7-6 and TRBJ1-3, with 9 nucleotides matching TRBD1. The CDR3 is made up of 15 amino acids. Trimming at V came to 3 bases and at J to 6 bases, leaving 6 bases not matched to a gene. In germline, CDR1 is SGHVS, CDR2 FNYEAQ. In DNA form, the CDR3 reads TGTGCCAGCAGCTTTAGGACAGGGGCACAAAACACCATATATTTT. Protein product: CASSFRTGAQNTIYF. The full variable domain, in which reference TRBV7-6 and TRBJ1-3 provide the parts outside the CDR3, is GAGVSQSPRYKVTKRGQDVALRCDPISGHVSLYWYRQALGQGPEFLTYFNYEAQQDKSGLPNDRFSAERPEGSISTLTIQRTEQRDSAMYRCASSFRTGAQNTIYFGEGSWLTVV.